This T cell receptor (beta chain) was obtained from a study of shared clonotypes between healthy human individuals. The CDR3 is 17 amino acids. From germline, CDR1 is LGHNA and CDR2 YNFKEQ. V shed 1 base, J shed 2 bases, and the junction held 4 bases outside the gene matches. Genomic DNA of every subset was divided equally among multiple immunoSEQ plates. Libraries were prepared by immunoSEQ multiplex PCR; TCRdb keeps only in-frame clonotypes and omits some of them. The table includes some 490,000 clones, 70% to 80% detected once. There were no recent acute infections or vaccinations among the donors, who were healthy HIV-negative adults. Genomic DNA, for the unsorted samples, came from tens of millions of PBMCs.

The TCR was taken from a woman aged 40 to 50 in good health. Some clones in this sample may be carry-over from other donors' samples. The rearrangement links TRBV4-2 to TRBJ2-7; 14 positions match TRBD2. The sequenced sample consisted of PBMCs. The CDR3 spells CASSQGLAGGPAYEQYF. CDR3 nucleotide sequence: TGTGCCAGCAGCCAAGGACTAGCGGGAGGGCCAGCCTACGAGCAGTACTTC.